Below, 20 T cell receptor beta chains from the same sample are listed, as sequenced in a study of cytomegalovirus exposure and HLA in healthy donors. PCR was performed using 60 Vbeta and 13 Jbeta primers. Produced via immunoSEQ multiplex PCR; TCRdb's table is partial and in-frame only. The listing contains roughly 55,000 clones. The sample taken for sequencing was PBMCs. The origin of the receptors is a man in his forties or fifties in good health and CMV-seropositive.

This chain links TRBV14 with TRBJ1-1, with D unresolved. Trimming removed 1 base at V and 1 base at J, with 4 bases between. Germline CDR1 and CDR2: SGHDN and FVKESK. The CDR3 is 13 residues long. CDR3 nucleotide sequence: TGTGCCAGCAGCCAAGTCCGGAACACTGAAGCTTTCTTT. Translated, it gives CASSQVRNTEAFF.

The chain recombines TRBV28 with TRBJ1-5; no clear D. Per germline, CDR1 MDHEN and CDR2 SYDVKM. Trimming shortened V by 6 bases and J by 5 bases, and 20 bases separated the two germline ends. CDR3 length: 16 amino acids. The DNA for the CDR3 is TGTGCCAGCAGCTCGGTCAGGACTGTGGGCCATCAGCCCCAGCATTTT. Amino acid sequence: CASSSVRTVGHQPQHF. Full variable domain (missing parts from reference TRBV28 and TRBJ1-5): DVKVTQSSRYLVKRTGEKVFLECVQDMDHENMFWYRQDPGLGLRLIYFSYDVKMKEKGDIPEGYSVSREKKERFSLILESASTNQTSMYLCASSSVRTVGHQPQHFGDGTRLSIL.

The gene calls are TRBV5-5 and TRBJ2-7; tentative D call: TRBD2 (6 bases). CDR1 and CDR2 (germline): SGHKS, YYEKEE (reference sequence). This CDR3 has 15 residues. V lost 4 bases to trimming and J lost 0 bases, with 14 bases between them. This CDR3 reads CASSPEEGGSYEQYF. Written as DNA, the CDR3 is TGTGCCAGCAGCCCCGAGGAGGGAGGCTCCTACGAGCAGTACTTC. Together with reference TRBV5-5 and TRBJ2-7, the CDR3 gives the full variable domain: DAGVTQSPTHLIKTRGQQVTLRCSPISGHKSVSWYQQVLGQGPQFIFQYYEKEERGRGNFPDRFSARQFPNYSSELNVNALLLGDSALYLCASSPEEGGSYEQYFGPGTRLTVT.

The chain's CDR3 is CATRLAFSTDTQYF. The CDR3 DNA reads TGCGCCACCCGACTAGCGTTTAGCACAGATACGCAGTATTTT. The chain is built from TRBV5-1 and TRBJ2-3; 8 bases agree with TRBD2. This CDR3 region has 14 residues. V shed 9 bases, J shed 0 bases, and the junction held 6 bases outside the gene matches. Germline-derived CDR1 and CDR2 are SGHRS and YFSETQ. The entire variable domain, with the rest obtained from reference TRBV5-1 and TRBJ2-3, is as follows: KAGVTQTPRYLIKTRGQQVTLSCSPISGHRSVSWYQQTPGQGLQFLFEYFSETQRNKGNFPGRFSGRQFSNSRSEMNVSTLELGDSALYLCATRLAFSTDTQYFGPGTRLTVL.

The chain combines TRBV19 with TRBJ1-3; D unclear. CDR1 LNHDA and CDR2 SQIVND come from the germline V gene (reference sequence). The CDR3 has 12 amino acids. V was cut by 6 bases and J by 1 base, with 4 bases left in between. The CDR3 loop is CASRQSGNTIYF. For the CDR3, the DNA is TGTGCCAGTAGGCAGTCTGGAAACACCATATATTTT. The entire variable domain, with the rest obtained from reference TRBV19 and TRBJ1-3, is as follows: DGGITQSPKYLFRKEGQNVTLSCEQNLNHDAMYWYRQDPGQGLRLIYYSQIVNDFQKGDIAEGYSVSREKKESFPLTVTSAQKNPTAFYLCASRQSGNTIYFGEGSWLTVV.

V is TRBV6-5 and J is TRBJ2-7, with 9 bases aligning to TRBD2. The germline V gene encodes CDR1 MNHEY and CDR2 SVGAGI. V was pared by 2 bases and J by 1 base, with 3 bases of the junction left unmatched. This CDR3 has 15 amino acids. The DNA of the CDR3 is TGTGCCAGCAGTTACCGAGCGGGGGGATCCTACGAGCAGTACTTC. It translates to CASSYRAGGSYEQYF.

Notes on this clone: Other DNA sequences within the sample encode an identical CDR3. The rearrangement links TRBV18 to TRBJ2-3, with D unresolved. Germline-derived CDR1 and CDR2 are KGHSH and LQKENI. The CDR3 is 17 amino acids. V dropped 3 bases and J dropped 1 base, with 17 bases sitting between them. CDR3 loop: CASSPQTPISGTDTQYF. CDR3 coding DNA: TGTGCCAGCTCACCCCAGACTCCTATATCAGGCACAGATACGCAGTATTTT.

This chain uses TRBV7-2 with TRBJ1-2; D gene unclear. This CDR3 has 12 amino acids. The V gene lost 5 bases and the J gene lost 4 bases, with 8 bases spanning the gap. CDR1 SGHTA and CDR2 FQGNSA come from the germline V gene. The CDR3 region is CASSLNSYGYTF. The CDR3 DNA reads TGTGCCAGCAGCCTAAATTCCTATGGCTACACCTTC.

The chain has TRBV11-2 and TRBJ2-3; D is perhaps TRBD2 (6 bases). This CDR3 has 14 amino acids. V lost 5 bases and J 2 bases, leaving 11 bases between the germline ends. CDR1 and CDR2 from the germline V gene are SGHAT and FQNNGV. The CDR3 is CASSRDFDTDTQYF. Here the CDR3 DNA reads TGTGCCAGCAGCCGGGACTTCGACACAGATACGCAGTATTTT.

The chain has TRBV7-2 and TRBJ2-7; 9 bases map to TRBD2. CDR1 and CDR2 (germline): SGHTA, FQGNSA. With 5 bases clipped from V and 0 bases from J, the junction kept 2 bases outside the gene matches. This CDR3 has 14 residues. The CDR3 protein is CASSPSGNSYEQYF. DNA of the CDR3: TGTGCCAGCAGCCCTAGCGGGAACTCCTACGAGCAGTACTTC. The complete variable domain, with remaining parts taken from reference TRBV7-2 and TRBJ2-7, reads GAGVSQSPSNKVTEKGKDVELRCDPISGHTALYWYRQSLGQGLEFLIYFQGNSAPDKSGLPSDRFSAERTGGSVSTLTIQRTQQEDSAVYLCASSPSGNSYEQYFGPGTRLTVT.

This chain joins TRBV27 and TRBJ2-7, with TRBD2 matching 11 bases. The germline V gene has CDR1 MNHEY and CDR2 SMNVEV (reference sequence). The CDR3 length is 16 residues. V gave up 4 bases and J gave up 2 bases; unmatched junction bases: 7. The CDR3 DNA is TGTGCCAGCAGTTGGCTCACGACTAGCGGGGCCTACGAGCAGTACTTC. Translating gives CASSWLTTSGAYEQYF.

The chain recombines TRBV5-1 with TRBJ1-3; 7 bases agree with TRBD1. The V segment lost 3 bases and the J segment 4 bases; nucleotides outside the gene matches: 10. Per germline, CDR1 SGHRS and CDR2 YFSETQ. The CDR3 spans 16 residues. CDR3 residues: CASSWTSGQQGNTIYF. CDR3 sequence (DNA): TGCGCCAGCAGCTGGACCTCGGGACAGCAGGGAAACACCATATATTTT.

The V and J genes are TRBV6-1 and TRBJ1-2, with 11 bases identical to TRBD1. CDR1 MNHNS and CDR2 SASEGT come from the germline V gene. J was trimmed by 6 bases and V by 2 bases; bases with no gene match: 11. CDR3 length: 17 amino acids. The CDR3 sequence: CASSESFRGTGGHGYTF. CDR3 DNA: TGTGCCAGCAGTGAATCTTTTAGGGGGACAGGGGGGCATGGCTACACCTTC.

The rearrangement uses TRBV7-2 and TRBJ1-1, with 9 bases identical to TRBD1. Germline assignment: CDR1 SGHTA and CDR2 FQGNSA. The CDR3 covers 16 residues. Trimming removed 0 bases from V and 5 bases from J; junction bases left unmatched: 7. The CDR3 DNA is TGTGCCAGCAGCTTAGCGGCCGGGACAGGGTGGACTGAAGCTTTCTTT. Translated: CASSLAAGTGWTEAFF.

The chain is built from TRBV6-1 and TRBJ1-5, with 8 nucleotides matching TRBD1. Germline V CDR1 and CDR2: MNHNS, SASEGT. V dropped 2 bases and J dropped 6; count of bases not matched to a gene: 6. There are 15 residues in the CDR3. CDR3 nucleotides: TGTGCCAGCAGTGAACCCATCAGGGGGCTTCAGCCCCAGCATTTT. Amino acids: CASSEPIRGLQPQHF.

The chain uses TRBV9 and TRBJ2-1, with D tentatively TRBD2 (6 bases). Germline V gene lookup returns CDR1 SGDLS and CDR2 YYNGEE. The length of the CDR3 is 15 residues. V lost 3 bases and J lost 5, with 15 bases in between. CDR3 amino acids: CASSDREIRNNEQFF. CDR3 nucleotides: TGTGCCAGCAGCGATCGGGAGATTAGGAACAATGAGCAGTTCTTC. The variable domain in full, with the rest retrieved from reference TRBV9 and TRBJ2-1, is DSGVTQTPKHLITATGQRVTLRCSPRSGDLSVYWYQQSLDQGLQFLIQYYNGEERAKGNILERFSAQQFPDLHSELNLSSLELGDSALYFCASSDREIRNNEQFFGPGTRLTVL.

This chain connects TRBV21-1 to TRBJ2-7; the D call of TRBD1 is as the table states it, not checked on the DNA. TRBV21-1 constitutes a pseudogene. The length of the CDR3 is 10 residues. The CDR3 loop reads CASSKQGANF. CDR3 nucleotide sequence: TGTGCCAGCAGCAAACAGGGGGCGAACTTC.

The V and J genes are TRBV27 and TRBJ2-3, with 10 positions matching TRBD2. After removal of 5 bases from V and 3 bases from J, the junction contained 8 bases not matched to a gene. The CDR3 is 16 amino acids. CDR1 and CDR2 from the germline V gene are MNHEY and SMNVEV (reference sequence). Here the CDR3 reads CASSPWGTSVTDTQYF. CDR3 DNA sequence: TGTGCCAGCAGTCCCTGGGGGACTAGCGTGACAGATACGCAGTATTTT.

The chain carries TRBV18 and TRBJ2-5; maybe TRBD2 (6 bases). V lost 2 bases and J 5 bases, leaving 12 bases between the germline ends. Germline assignment: CDR1 KGHSH and CDR2 LQKENI. This CDR3 contains 14 residues. CDR3 nucleotide sequence: TGTGCCAGCTCACCAACGGGGAGGCAGGAGACCCAGTACTTC. Protein product: CASSPTGRQETQYF.

The V and J genes are TRBV29-1 and TRBJ1-1; 8 bases map to TRBD1. J was trimmed by 4 bases and V by 4 bases; bases with no gene match: 5. There are 13 residues in the CDR3. The germline gives CDR1 SQVTM, CDR2 ANQGSEA. CDR3 DNA sequence: TGCAGCGTTGTTACAGGGGGGCCCACTGAAGCTTTCTTT. Encoded protein: CSVVTGGPTEAFF.